The 7 T cell receptor beta chains below come from one sample, sequenced in a study of T cell responses to AZD1222 COVID-19 vaccine. Repertoires were generated with immunoSEQ multiplex PCR, while TCRdb's copy carries only in-frame clones and drops some. The top ten hold 9.5% to 10% of the sample, which has around 76,000 clones, 80% to 85% seen once. Sequenced here: peripheral blood, sampled on day 0 of AZD1222 vaccination. The receptors derive from an adult in good health.

In nucleotides, the CDR3 is TGTGCCAGCAGTTTCAGGGGACCTGGAAACACCATATATTTT. As protein: CASSFRGPGNTIYF. The rearrangement links TRBV28 to TRBJ1-3; tentative D call: TRBD1 (6 bases). With 3 bases removed from V and 2 bases from J, the gap between germline ends came to 8 bases. The CDR3 contains 14 residues. Germline lookup yields CDR1 MDHEN and CDR2 SYDVKM.

The chain has TRBV19 and TRBJ2-3; D may be TRBD1 (6 bases). The CDR3 sequence is 15 residues long. From germline, CDR1 is LNHDA and CDR2 SQIVND (reference sequence). V dropped 2 bases and J dropped 0 bases, with 9 bases sitting between them. CDR3 sequence reads: CASSIIDRSTDTQYF. The CDR3 nucleotides are TGTGCCAGTAGTATAATCGACAGGAGCACAGATACGCAGTATTTT.

The V gene is TRBV28, the J gene TRBJ2-3, with 9 bases aligning to TRBD2. This CDR3 has 14 residues. Looked up from germline, CDR1 is MDHEN and CDR2 is SYDVKM. V shed 10 bases and J 0 bases; nucleotides not matched to a gene: 5. CDR3: CAISGGWSTDTQYF. The CDR3 DNA reads TGTGCCATCAGCGGGGGGTGGAGCACAGATACGCAGTATTTT.

The CDR3 coding sequence is TGTGCCAGCAGTCCATGGGGGGACAGGGTAGGAAACACCATATATTTT. This sequence encodes CASSPWGDRVGNTIYF. The chain is built from TRBV28 and TRBJ1-3; 9 bases line up with TRBD1. Germline trimming cut 5 bases from V and 4 bases from J; bases unmatched to any gene: 9. CDR3 size: 16 residues. The germline CDR1 and CDR2 sequences are MDHEN and SYDVKM.

This chain joins TRBV13 and TRBJ1-2; TRBD1 aligns across 7 bases. The CDR3 contains 14 residues. Germline-derived CDR1 and CDR2 are PRHDT and FYEKMQ (reference sequence). Trimming cost V 4 bases and J 2 bases; bases outside gene matches: 4. CDR3 loop: CASSSPGQNYGYTF. The CDR3 coding sequence is TGTGCCAGCAGCTCTCCGGGACAGAACTATGGCTACACCTTC.

The CDR3 DNA sequence: TGCGCCAGCAGCCCAGGGACCAACAATGAGCAGTTCTTC. This encodes CASSPGTNNEQFF. The chain combines TRBV5-1 with TRBJ2-1; D tentatively reads TRBD1 or TRBD2 (5 bases each). Trimming stripped 4 bases from V and 5 bases from J, with 10 bases between. This CDR3 spans 13 amino acids. Germline CDR1 and CDR2: SGHRS and YFSETQ.

The chain joins TRBV6-1 to TRBJ2-7; TRBD1 might be the D (5 bases). Germline loops: CDR1 MNHNS, CDR2 SASEGT. V lost 5 bases, J lost 3 bases, and 14 bases lay in between. This CDR3 spans 14 amino acids. DNA of the CDR3: TGTGCCAGCAGTCTCATGACAGTAGACTACGAGCAGTACTTC. Its protein is CASSLMTVDYEQYF.